The present entry profiles one TCR beta chain with its context. Its antigen remains unidentified. No base quality values were provided; no much bigger clone lies one nucleotide off. This sample was included in a study of cytomegalovirus exposure and HLA in healthy donors (dated by TCRdb to 2015 to 2018). The study in broad terms: An earlier analysis of 587 of the donors reported 276 Gb of sequence data and approximately 120 million unique TCR beta sequences obtained from about 179 million T cells. In addition to the first cohort of around 670 subjects, a separate validation cohort of about 120 different subjects was used. Both class I and class II loci were covered by HLA typing, at four-digit resolution. Genome-wide SNP genotypes for about three fifths of the roughly 670 donors were used in a later genetic analysis, which treated that subset as a discovery cohort. Every discovery cohort repertoire had been produced on one sequencing platform. Typing coverage differed by locus: A, B, C, DRB1 and DQB1 were typed in about 629-630 donors, DQA1 in about 510, DPA1 in around 580, and DPB1 in just under 480. Donor age, sex, ethnicity and CMV serostatus were compiled together with the repertoire data. In the later analysis, no new phenotypic data were used to find candidate immune exposures; instead, reliance was placed on TCR beta sequences and their occurrence across donors. An earlier analysis of several hundred of the donors applied high-throughput TCR beta sequencing to assess whether each TCR beta V gene segment acted as functional or pseudogenic. Across some 400 genotyped donors of the cohort, an average of about 240,000 unique TCR beta nucleotide sequences per donor were sequenced, and 15% to 20% of those sequences were non-productive. The study aimed to test whether cataloging public T cell receptors could reveal signatures of past pathogen exposure. Among the roughly 390 genotyped donors, around 79% belonged to the genetic ancestry cluster associated with self-reported Caucasian donors. To predict cytomegalovirus infection status, the study brought together high-throughput TCR immunosequencing, statistical association of individual TCRs with disease status, and machine learning. Because of strong linkage in the cohort, roughly five DR-DQ haplotypes were treated as single units for association and clustering. The study profiled the T cell repertoires of under 850 subjects by immunosequencing and related them to cytomegalovirus serostatus. An early release that covered some 630 HLA-typed donors contained approximately 300 gigabases of sequencing data and tens of millions of unique TCR sequences. A later analysis re-examined previously published TCR beta repertoires from around 670 donors and added high-resolution HLA genotyping to investigate patterns of TCR occurrence. The investigation overall reported the following: In the study, 164 TCR beta chains were listed as associated with cytomegalovirus. According to the authors, the approach could potentially be generalized to other disease states and immunological phenotypes. A later analysis found that TCR association rates varied across HLA loci, with DRB1 alleles showing the most associated TCRs and HLA-C alleles the fewest. Strong co-occurrence of HLA alleles, especially DR and DQ, made assigning TCR associations to individual alleles difficult. In vitro tests confirmed that three of the cytomegalovirus-associated TCR beta chains recognize cytomegalovirus antigens. Cytomegalovirus status was reported to be diagnosed by the classifier with high specificity and sensitivity in both the original and validation cohorts. Presence/absence analyses assumed roughly uniform sequencing depth across donors, an assumption that may not hold. V-gene and J-gene trimming of TCR beta chains was associated with a missense DCLRE1C variant in a later genetic analysis, and the association was replicated in an independent cohort. A later analysis found that HLA-associated TCR beta chains were more clonally expanded and had lower generation probabilities than equally common non-associated chains. A later analysis associated roughly 17,000 TCR beta sequences with specific HLA alleles at a false discovery rate of 0.05. Broadly in line with IMGT annotations, most TCR beta V segments showed up in productive rearrangements about 90% or about 30% of the time in an earlier analysis of 450 to 750 of the donors. In a later genetic analysis, fewer N-insertions in productive TCRs were reported among donors in an Asian-associated ancestry cluster than the roughly 700-donor mean. Correlated functional status among segregating V segments might be attributable to linkage disequilibrium, but an unknown experimental factor could not be ruled out. Most TCR sequences were observed very rarely across donors, whereas some public TCRs were present in many individuals. Because counts were too low, under 20 rarely observed V segments, including chromosome 9 orphons, were left out of the earlier analysis of 587 of the donors. A later analysis found that most CMV-associated TCR beta chains appeared HLA-restricted, with HLA associations seemingly driven largely by CMV exposure. A further reported finding was that TCR beta sequences accurately predicted the HLA-A and HLA-B alleles for most subjects in the first cohort. In a later analysis, several top co-occurrence clusters were reported to appear linked to parvovirus B19, influenza, CMV and Epstein-Barr virus. Immune exposure information for the cohort was limited to CMV serostatus. Only TCR beta chains were sequenced in this cohort, and the absence of alpha or paired-chain data limited detectable features. A cluster of highly shared sequence variants was judged likely to represent a technical artifact of the sequencing pipeline. Because the 87-base-pair reads could not distinguish some IMGT-functional V segments, including TRBV6-2 and TRBV6-3, those segments were excluded. Because some donors lacked HLA typing at each locus, the association tests relied only on the typed subset.

The library was produced with the immunoSEQ multiplex PCR assay. A mixture of 60 forward primers for TCR Vbeta segments and 13 reverse primers for TCR Jbeta segments was used in the multiplex PCR. Amplification of the CDR3 region of rearranged TCR beta genes was performed with a multiplex PCR assay on genomic DNA. The amplified TCR beta libraries were sequenced on the Illumina HiSeq System as 87-base-pair reads. In the original analysis: A later analysis counted approximately 74 million unique TCR beta chains across the 550 to 700 repertoires, and about 10 million of these chains were shared by at least two donors. To remove PCR and sequencing errors, raw reads were error-corrected and collapsed into unique sequences using a nearest-neighbor algorithm that merged closely related sequences. CDR3 sequences were aligned to IMGT reference sequences to assign V, D and J gene segments. For a sequence to be retained, a match of at least six nucleotides was required to both a V gene segment and a J gene segment. A rearrangement counted as productive if the CDR3 had no stop codons and remained in frame with V and J, and every other rearrangement counted as non-productive. CDR3 was defined by IMGT convention, running from the second conserved V-encoded cysteine to the conserved J-encoded phenylalanine. Sequences without an unambiguous match to a single V gene segment were excluded from the earlier analysis of approximately 560 of the donors. An earlier analysis of 550 to 650 of the donors classified V segments as functional when productive rearrangements were above 56.7% and as segregating when the standard deviation between donors was above 5%. To diagnose cytomegalovirus status from the catalog of TCR beta chain sequences, a statistical classification framework was built. V and J gene assignment, in a later analysis, came from comparing TCR nucleotide sequences with IMGT/GENE-DB human TR gene sequences. In a later analysis, CDR3 sequences and most-parsimonious VDJ recombination scenarios were assigned using the TCRdist pipeline. A later analysis defined each TCR beta chain by its CDR3 amino acid sequence plus V-gene family, and excluded reads lacking a unique V-gene family. In a later analysis, 550 to 650 highly shared, low-generation-probability nucleotide sequences were removed to address suspected cross-contamination and a sequencing artifact. A later analysis calculated a clonal expansion index for each public chain from normalized within-repertoire ranks of inferred template counts. In a later analysis, generation probabilities were computed using a VDJ recombination model fitted to out-of-frame rearrangements, and the results were checked against IGoR. A later analysis scored TCR-TCR, TCR-HLA and TCR-CMV co-occurrence with hypergeometric tests, applying a repertoire-size bias correction to TCR pairs. A later analysis estimated false discovery rates by permuting HLA or CMV assignments 20 times. In a later analysis, co-occurring TCRs were grouped using DBSCAN, and TCRdist sequence similarity was added for clustering within HLA-allele-positive subsets. Repertoires with fewer than 30,000 or more than 120,000 public chains were left out of co-occurrence clustering, as were several repertoires with anomalous nucleotide sharing. TCRdb took over this immuneACCESS table, retaining in-frame rearrangements with V and J assigned. Such tables are incomplete; in checked studies, under half of the missing clones stem from an unresolved V gene, and the remainder is unexplained. Clone size and the V and J calls come from that table; the DNA yielded D and trimming. The sample table shows 150,000 to 160,000 clones, and 80% are seen once. The ten largest clones add up to around 5.6% of the sample.

In total, about 650 healthy bone marrow donors made up the cohort. At the time of sampling, all cohort members were nominally healthy, though unrecorded immune exposures were likely present. The donor was CMV seropositive and was included in the group of approximately 300 seropositive cohort members. Each donor provided a peripheral blood sample, and peripheral blood mononuclear cells were used for TCR beta sequencing. The Qiagen DNeasy Blood Extraction Kit was used to extract genomic DNA from the blood cell samples. Trimming takes 4 bases from V and 4 bases from J, and the germline ends sit 10 bases apart. The CDR3 holds 13 amino acids from the cysteine to the phenylalanine. Only the CDR3 DNA is retained, 39 bases long and in frame from the first base. Per the germline V gene, MNHEY is the CDR1 and SVGAGI is the CDR2.

The receptor was derived from a woman between 35 and 50 years old in good health and CMV-seropositive. What was sequenced was PBMCs. In this chain, TRBV6-5 is recombined with TRBJ1-1; the D gene is not confidently resolved. The DNA sequence is given as TGTGCCAGCAGTTCCTATGGTAGCACTGAAGCTTTCTTT. This codes for CASSSYGSTEAFF.